Listed below are T cell receptor beta chains from one sample, sequenced in a study of persistence of HIV-infected CD4 T cells. Their antigen targets remain unknown. The assay was immunoSEQ multiplex PCR, and TCRdb's table has in-frame clones only and misses some. Of over 30,000 clones listed, 82% are singletons. The material sequenced was CD4+ T cells sorted from PBMCs after roughly 18-hour stimulation, taken from a patient who received antiretroviral therapy. These receptors were obtained from an adult woman with HIV who was CMV-seropositive. Each CDR3 is given with its conserved first and last residue. The order of the fields is J gene, CDR3 length, V gene, clone size, D gene, CDR3 DNA, CDR3 protein. The D gene is left open where the match is weak. A row's size may be missing; if present it is once, few, many or a size class.

j_gene: TRBJ2-1
len: 15
v_gene: TRBV18
abundance: -
d_gene: TRBD2
CDR3nt: TGTGCCAGCTCACCGACTAGCGGGAGTGGCGATGAGCAGTTCTTC
CDR3aa: CASSPTSGSGDEQFF

j_gene: TRBJ2-3
len: 16
v_gene: TRBV5-6
abundance: -
d_gene: TRBD2
CDR3nt: TGTGCCAGCAGCTTTGGGACTAGCCAAACAACGGATACGCAGTATTTT
CDR3aa: CASSFGTSQTTDTQYF

j_gene: TRBJ2-1
len: 14
v_gene: TRBV3-1/TRBV3-2
abundance: -
d_gene: -
CDR3nt: TGTGCCAGCAGCCCCGGGGCGACTCACAATGAGCAGTTCTTC
CDR3aa: CASSPGATHNEQFF

j_gene: TRBJ2-7
len: 11
v_gene: TRBV5-6
abundance: -
d_gene: TRBD1
CDR3nt: TGTGCCAGCAGCTTTGACAGGGCCCTTTACTTC
CDR3aa: CASSFDRALYF

j_gene: TRBJ1-5
len: 16
v_gene: TRBV25-1
abundance: -
d_gene: -
CDR3nt: TGTGCCAGCAGTGAATTGGGTCATCATAGCAATCAGCCCCAGCATTTT
CDR3aa: CASSELGHHSNQPQHF

j_gene: TRBJ2-5
len: 17
v_gene: TRBV3-1/TRBV3-2
abundance: -
d_gene: TRBD1
CDR3nt: TGTGCCAGCAGCCTCCCGGCTGGGACAGGGCGCCAAGAGACCCAGTACTTC
CDR3aa: CASSLPAGTGRQETQYF

j_gene: TRBJ1-4
len: 14
v_gene: TRBV28
abundance: -
d_gene: TRBD1
CDR3nt: TGTGCCAGCAGCCTGACAGGGCCTAATGAAAAACTGTTTTTT
CDR3aa: CASSLTGPNEKLFF

j_gene: TRBJ2-7
len: 17
v_gene: TRBV5-5
abundance: -
d_gene: -
CDR3nt: TGTGCCAGCAGCGCTCCCACACTATCACCGAAAGATAGCGAGCAGTACTTC
CDR3aa: CASSAPTLSPKDSEQYF

j_gene: TRBJ2-4
len: 14
v_gene: TRBV6-5
abundance: few
d_gene: -
CDR3nt: TGTGCCAGCAGTCCGGATTTAGCCAAAAACATTCAGTACTTC
CDR3aa: CASSPDLAKNIQYF

j_gene: TRBJ2-3
len: 16
v_gene: TRBV19
abundance: -
d_gene: -
CDR3nt: TGTGCCAGTAGTATGCCTTTATCTCGAGCAGACGATACGCAGTATTTT
CDR3aa: CASSMPLSRADDTQYF

j_gene: TRBJ1-1
len: 13
v_gene: TRBV6-5
abundance: -
d_gene: -
CDR3nt: TGTGCCAGCACCTTCTTCGGGGCCACTGAAGCTTTCTTT
CDR3aa: CASTFFGATEAFF

j_gene: TRBJ1-2
len: 15
v_gene: TRBV7-2
abundance: -
d_gene: TRBD1
CDR3nt: TGTGCCAGCAGCCAACAACAGGGGGCAGGCGATGGCTACACCTTC
CDR3aa: CASSQQQGAGDGYTF

j_gene: TRBJ2-3
len: 14
v_gene: TRBV9
abundance: -
d_gene: -
CDR3nt: TGTGCCAGCAGCGTAGGACGCAGCACAGATACGCAGTATTTT
CDR3aa: CASSVGRSTDTQYF

j_gene: TRBJ2-7
len: 14
v_gene: TRBV5-6
abundance: -
d_gene: -
CDR3nt: TGTGCCAGCAGCCCCCTGGACAGTGCCTTTGGGCAGTACTTC
CDR3aa: CASSPLDSAFGQYF

j_gene: TRBJ2-1
len: 14
v_gene: TRBV4-3
abundance: -
d_gene: -
CDR3nt: TGCGCCAGCAGCCAAGATCAGGGGGGCGGTGAGCAGTTCTTC
CDR3aa: CASSQDQGGGEQFF

j_gene: TRBJ1-1
len: 17
v_gene: TRBV10-3
abundance: -
d_gene: -
CDR3nt: TGTGCCATCAGGGACCCATCGGGGGGGGGACAGAACACTGAAGCTTTCTTT
CDR3aa: CAIRDPSGGGQNTEAFF

j_gene: TRBJ1-6
len: 15
v_gene: TRBV30
abundance: few
d_gene: -
CDR3nt: TGTGCCTGGAGTGGCAGTAGCGGGGGCGGCTCACCCCTCCACTTT
CDR3aa: CAWSGSSGGGSPLHF

j_gene: TRBJ1-5
len: 15
v_gene: TRBV7-8
abundance: -
d_gene: TRBD1
CDR3nt: TGTGCCAGCAGTTTCTCATCAGGGGGTGGACAGCCCCAGCATTTT
CDR3aa: CASSFSSGGGQPQHF

j_gene: TRBJ1-2
len: 16
v_gene: TRBV2
abundance: -
d_gene: TRBD1
CDR3nt: TGTGCCAGCACATTACAACGGACAGGGGGAGCCTATGGCTACACCTTC
CDR3aa: CASTLQRTGGAYGYTF

j_gene: TRBJ1-1
len: 13
v_gene: TRBV11-3
abundance: -
d_gene: -
CDR3nt: TGTGCCAGCAGTCGTGGGCTGAACACTGAAGCTTTCTTT
CDR3aa: CASSRGLNTEAFF

j_gene: TRBJ1-1
len: 13
v_gene: TRBV15
abundance: -
d_gene: -
CDR3nt: TGTGCCACCAGCAGACTTCCCGGGGCTGGGGCTTTCTTT
CDR3aa: CATSRLPGAGAFF

j_gene: TRBJ1-1
len: 12
v_gene: TRBV3-1/TRBV3-2
abundance: few
d_gene: TRBD1
CDR3nt: TGTGCCAGCACTACAGGGGGGAGAGAAGCTTTCTTT
CDR3aa: CASTTGGREAFF

j_gene: TRBJ1-2
len: 12
v_gene: TRBV3-1/TRBV3-2
abundance: -
d_gene: TRBD1
CDR3nt: TGTGCCAGCAGCCTCGAGGACAGGCCAGCCTTCTTC
CDR3aa: CASSLEDRPAFF

j_gene: TRBJ1-2
len: 14
v_gene: TRBV20-1
abundance: -
d_gene: -
CDR3nt: TGCAGTGCTAGTTCAGGGACCGAAAACTATGGCTACACCTTC
CDR3aa: CSASSGTENYGYTF

j_gene: TRBJ1-5
len: 13
v_gene: TRBV28
abundance: medium-sized
d_gene: -
CDR3nt: TGTGCCAGCCATCAGGGATGGCATCAGCCCCAGCATTTT
CDR3aa: CASHQGWHQPQHF

j_gene: TRBJ1-1
len: 13
v_gene: TRBV11-1
abundance: -
d_gene: TRBD1
CDR3nt: TGTGCCAGCAGCTTAAAAGACGGGACAGGAGCTTTCTTT
CDR3aa: CASSLKDGTGAFF

j_gene: TRBJ1-2
len: 13
v_gene: TRBV12-3/TRBV12-4
abundance: -
d_gene: -
CDR3nt: TGTGCCAGCAGTCCCGGGGGGGGATTAGGCTACACCTTC
CDR3aa: CASSPGGGLGYTF

j_gene: TRBJ1-1
len: 11
v_gene: TRBV7-2
abundance: -
d_gene: -
CDR3nt: TGTGCCAGCTTGAGGAACACTGAAGCTTTCTTT
CDR3aa: CASLRNTEAFF

j_gene: TRBJ2-1
len: 16
v_gene: TRBV21-1
abundance: -
d_gene: -
CDR3nt: TGTGCCAGCAGCAAAGCGCTCCTAGCGACCAACAATGAGCAGTTCTTC
CDR3aa: CASSKALLATNNEQFF

j_gene: TRBJ1-1
len: 10
v_gene: TRBV7-2
abundance: few
d_gene: -
CDR3nt: TGTGCCAGCAGCCGTAGTGAAGCTTTCTTT
CDR3aa: CASSRSEAFF

j_gene: TRBJ1-3
len: 15
v_gene: TRBV6-5
abundance: -
d_gene: TRBD1
CDR3nt: TGTGCCAGCAGTCCCTACAGGGGCCCTGGAAACACCATATATTTT
CDR3aa: CASSPYRGPGNTIYF

j_gene: TRBJ1-2
len: 13
v_gene: TRBV28
abundance: -
d_gene: TRBD1
CDR3nt: TGTGCCAGCAGGCAAGACAGGGGCCATGGCTACACCTTC
CDR3aa: CASRQDRGHGYTF

j_gene: TRBJ1-2
len: 15
v_gene: TRBV28
abundance: -
d_gene: TRBD1
CDR3nt: TGTGCCAGCAGTCCCTCCGACAGGGAAAGCTATGGCTACACCTTC
CDR3aa: CASSPSDRESYGYTF

j_gene: TRBJ1-2
len: 12
v_gene: TRBV4-3
abundance: -
d_gene: -
CDR3nt: TGCGCCAGCAAGGGGAATGGGTATGGCTACACCTTC
CDR3aa: CASKGNGYGYTF

j_gene: TRBJ2-7
len: 14
v_gene: TRBV5-1
abundance: -
d_gene: -
CDR3nt: TGCGCCTGCTCAATCGGGACACTAGGAGACGAGCAGTACTTC
CDR3aa: CACSIGTLGDEQYF

j_gene: TRBJ2-2
len: 15
v_gene: TRBV2
abundance: -
d_gene: TRBD1
CDR3nt: TGTGCCAGCAATAGTGGACAGGGGAGAACCGGGGAGCTGTTTTTT
CDR3aa: CASNSGQGRTGELFF

j_gene: TRBJ1-5
len: 17
v_gene: TRBV18
abundance: -
d_gene: -
CDR3nt: TGTGCCAGCTCACCCAGGGGAGAGATTAATAGCAATCAGCCCCAGCATTTT
CDR3aa: CASSPRGEINSNQPQHF

j_gene: TRBJ1-2
len: 15
v_gene: TRBV28
abundance: -
d_gene: -
CDR3nt: TGTGCCAGCAGTCCCCTAGGGGATACTAACTATGGCTACACCTTC
CDR3aa: CASSPLGDTNYGYTF

j_gene: TRBJ2-7
len: 13
v_gene: TRBV18
abundance: few
d_gene: TRBD1
CDR3nt: TGTGCCAGCTCAAGGGGACAGAACTACGAGCAGTACTTC
CDR3aa: CASSRGQNYEQYF

j_gene: TRBJ1-1
len: 16
v_gene: TRBV6-5
abundance: -
d_gene: -
CDR3nt: TGTGCCAGCAGTTACTCGAGCGGGGGCTGGAACACTGAAGCTTTCTTT
CDR3aa: CASSYSSGGWNTEAFF

j_gene: TRBJ1-1
len: 15
v_gene: TRBV30
abundance: -
d_gene: TRBD1
CDR3nt: TGTGCCTGGAGTGTAATGGGACAGGGGTCGCCTGAAGCTTTCTTT
CDR3aa: CAWSVMGQGSPEAFF

j_gene: TRBJ2-3
len: 14
v_gene: TRBV5-1
abundance: -
d_gene: -
CDR3nt: TGCGCCAGCAGCTTGGTCGGAGCCACAGATACGCAGTATTTT
CDR3aa: CASSLVGATDTQYF

j_gene: TRBJ1-1
len: 15
v_gene: TRBV28
abundance: once
d_gene: -
CDR3nt: TGTGCCAGCAGAGCTACGAGGGCTAGCGGGACTGAAGCTTTCTTT
CDR3aa: CASRATRASGTEAFF

j_gene: TRBJ2-6
len: 17
v_gene: TRBV19
abundance: once
d_gene: TRBD2
CDR3nt: TGTGCCAGTAGTAAGGGACTATTTTCCTCTGGGGCCAACGTCCTGACTTTC
CDR3aa: CASSKGLFSSGANVLTF